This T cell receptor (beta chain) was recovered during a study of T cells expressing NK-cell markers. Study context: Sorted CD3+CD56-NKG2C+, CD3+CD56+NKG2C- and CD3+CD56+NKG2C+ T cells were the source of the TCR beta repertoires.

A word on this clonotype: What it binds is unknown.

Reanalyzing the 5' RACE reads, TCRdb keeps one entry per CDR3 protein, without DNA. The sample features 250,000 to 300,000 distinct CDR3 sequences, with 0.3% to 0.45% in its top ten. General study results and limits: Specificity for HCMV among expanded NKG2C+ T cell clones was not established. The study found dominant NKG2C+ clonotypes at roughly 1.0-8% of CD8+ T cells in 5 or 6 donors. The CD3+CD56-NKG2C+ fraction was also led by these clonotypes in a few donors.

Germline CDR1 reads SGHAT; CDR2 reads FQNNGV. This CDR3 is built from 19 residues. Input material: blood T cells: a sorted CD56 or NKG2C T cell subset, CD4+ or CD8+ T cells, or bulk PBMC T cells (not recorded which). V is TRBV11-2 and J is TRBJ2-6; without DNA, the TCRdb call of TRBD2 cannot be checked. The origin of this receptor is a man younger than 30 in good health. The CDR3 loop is CASSHTRGGLFSGANVLTF.